These 2 T cell receptor beta chains originate from one sample sequenced in a study of T-cell reconstitution after alpha-beta-depleted transplantation in children. Researchers prepared the TCRbeta library using unique molecular identifiers, the study reports. TCRdb reprocessed the PCR reads with MiXCR, giving one entry per CDR3 protein. The top ten clones hold roughly 5% of a sample with 750,000 to 950,000 distinct CDR3 sequences, 16% of them seen once. The material was PBMCs, mostly from graft donor cells, obtained 360 days after TCRalphabeta/CD19-depleted stem cell transplant. The receptors originated from a male patient aged 5 to 17 who had a stem cell transplant for acute lymphoblastic leukemia, so the T cells may come from the graft donor.

The V gene is TRBV7-8, the J gene TRBJ2-3; 11 positions agree with TRBD2. Germline V gene lookup returns CDR1 SGHVS and CDR2 FQNEAQ. The J segment lost 6 bases and the V segment lost 4 bases, leaving 12 bases of the junction unmatched. The CDR3 contains 17 residues. As DNA, the CDR3 is TGTGCCAGCAGCTCACCCCAGGGACTAGCGGTCGGGGATACGCAGTATTTT. Translating gives CASSSPQGLAVGDTQYF.

The J gene is TRBJ2-4, the V gene TRBV4-1; D tentatively reads TRBD1 or TRBD2 (5 bases each). The CDR3 runs 13 residues. V gave up 3 bases and J gave up 5 bases, with 8 bases separating them. The germline gives CDR1 MGHRA, CDR2 YSYEKL. In DNA, the CDR3 is TGCGCCAGCAGCCACCAGGGAGAAAACATTCAGTACTTC. This gives the protein CASSHQGENIQYF.